What follows are 8 T cell receptor beta chains derived from one specimen sequenced in a study of cytomegalovirus exposure and HLA in healthy donors. In the PCR, 60 Vbeta and 13 Jbeta primers were used. Sequenced by immunoSEQ multiplex PCR; TCRdb stores in-frame clones only, minus some. The sample records 130,000 to 150,000 clones, 9.4% being singletons. Sequencing was performed on PBMCs. These receptors were collected from a male donor in good health and CMV-seronegative.

V gene TRBV7-3 combines with J gene TRBJ1-1; 7 nucleotides align to TRBD1. Looked up from germline, CDR1 is SGHTA and CDR2 is FQGTGA. With V trimmed by 4 bases and J by 4 bases, 6 bases remained unmatched. There are 14 residues in the CDR3. This CDR3 is CASSSQGMGTEAFF. CDR3 bases: TGTGCCAGCAGCTCACAGGGGATGGGCACTGAAGCTTTCTTT.

The chain recombines TRBV12-5 with TRBJ1-2, with TRBD1 identical over 9 bases. The length of the CDR3 is 16 residues. Germline trimming cut 4 bases from V and 2 bases from J; bases unmatched to any gene: 8. Germline V gene lookup returns CDR1 LGHNT and CDR2 FRNRAP. CDR3 sequence reads: CASGWGTGGANYGYTF. The CDR3 nucleotides read TGTGCTAGTGGTTGGGGAACAGGGGGCGCGAACTATGGCTACACCTTC. Complete variable domain (other parts from reference TRBV12-5 and TRBJ1-2): DARVTQTPRHKVTEMGQEVTMRCQPILGHNTVFWYRQTMMQGLELLAYFRNRAPLDDSGMPKDRFSAEMPDATLATLKIQPSEPRDSAVYFCASGWGTGGANYGYTFGSGTRLTVV.

This sequence joins TRBV4-1 and TRBJ1-5; D remains unclear. This CDR3 is 14 amino acids long. The germline gives CDR1 MGHRA, CDR2 YSYEKL. V lost 4 bases and J lost 7, with 14 bases in between. The CDR3 reads CASSPRESQQPQHF. CDR3 in DNA: TGCGCCAGCAGCCCCCGGGAAAGCCAACAGCCCCAGCATTTT.

The sample holds a few counts of this clone. The chain combines TRBV27 with TRBJ1-5, with D maybe TRBD1 (6 bases). V was pared by 6 bases and J by 3 bases, with 12 bases between. Looked up from germline, CDR1 is MNHEY and CDR2 is SMNVEV (reference sequence). This CDR3 is built from 14 residues. In DNA, the CDR3 is TGTGCCAGCAGCCAGACAGGCACCAATCAGCCCCAGCATTTT. Residues: CASSQTGTNQPQHF.

The table lists this clone with a few counts. V and J are TRBV7-3 and TRBJ2-2, with D possibly being TRBD2 (6 bases). Trimming took off 6 bases at V and 4 bases at J, with 12 bases between the two ends. The CDR3 sequence is 14 residues long. Germline V gives CDR1 SGHTA, CDR2 FQGTGA. The CDR3 spells CASSTSYLTGELFF. The CDR3 DNA is TGTGCCAGCAGTACTAGCTATCTCACCGGGGAGCTGTTTTTT.

In this sample, this clone turned up a few times. The genes are TRBV27 and TRBJ1-1; 7 bases match TRBD1. The CDR3 runs 13 residues. The V segment lost 10 bases and the J segment 0 bases; nucleotides outside the gene matches: 5. Germline loops: CDR1 MNHEY, CDR2 SMNVEV (reference sequence). The CDR3 DNA sequence: TGTGCCACCCAGGGGGTCATGAACACTGAAGCTTTCTTT. As protein: CATQGVMNTEAFF.

The chain carries TRBV27 and TRBJ2-2; D remains unclear. Germline lookup yields CDR1 MNHEY and CDR2 SMNVEV (reference sequence). The V end lost 5 bases, the J end lost 5 bases, and 9 bases lay between the germline ends. CDR3 length equals 13 residues. The CDR3 bases are TGTGCCAGCAGTCCCCTCCTAACCGGGGAGCTGTTTTTT. Its protein is CASSPLLTGELFF.

The CDR3 sequence: CASSLGKRGMTQYF. CDR3 coding DNA: TGTGCCAGCAGCTTGGGGAAAAGGGGAATGACGCAGTATTTT. The rearrangement links TRBV5-6 to TRBJ2-3, with TRBD1 as a possible D gene (5 bases). The germline CDR1 and CDR2 sequences are SGHDT and YYEEEE. The CDR3 has 14 amino acids. V was pared by 0 bases and J by 9 bases, with 14 bases between.